These T cell receptor beta chains were read from a single sample in a study of cytotoxic CD8 clonotypes in ibrutinib-treated CLL. Sequencing used immunoSEQ multiplex PCR; TCRdb keeps in-frame clones, though not all of them. Here the sample spans some 200,000 clones, 70% being singletons. Specimen: PBMCs, collected after 12 months of ibrutinib treatment. Receptor source: a human donor with chronic lymphocytic leukemia. CDR3s include the opening cysteine and the closing phenylalanine or tryptophan. A D gene is named only where the DNA matches it firmly. A row's size may be missing; if present it is once, few, many or a size class.

d_gene	v_gene	j_gene	abundance	CDR3nt	CDR3aa
.	TRBV7-6	TRBJ2-3	.	TGTGCCAGCAGCTTAGGGCTGAGGGGTTCTAGCACAGATACGCAGTATTTT	CASSLGLRGSSTDTQYF
TRBD1	TRBV9	TRBJ2-7	.	TGTGCCAGCAGCGAGGGGGCGGCGTACGAGCAGTACTTC	CASSEGAAYEQYF
TRBD1	TRBV6-5	TRBJ2-7	.	TGTGCCAGCAGTTCGACCGGGACAGGGACCTACGAGCAGTACTTC	CASSSTGTGTYEQYF
.	TRBV7-2	TRBJ1-2	few	TGTGCCAGCAGTCCCGGGGTCGGAAGGCCCTACACCTTC	CASSPGVGRPYTF
.	TRBV30	TRBJ1-4	.	TGTGCCTGGACGCTAGGATCTCCCCTCTTTTTT	CAWTLGSPLFF
TRBD2	TRBV27	TRBJ2-7	.	TGTGCCAGCAGACGGGCGGGGGTCAACCCCGAGCAGTACTTC	CASRRAGVNPEQYF
.	TRBV9	TRBJ1-2	.	TGTGCCAGCAGCGGCGCCGCGGGGGGAGGGTCTAACTATGGCTACACCTTC	CASSGAAGGGSNYGYTF
TRBD1	TRBV19	TRBJ1-2	.	TGTGCCAGTAGTATGGCACGATCCAGGGGGGTGCCTAACTATGGCTACACCTTC	CASSMARSRGVPNYGYTF
.	TRBV9	TRBJ1-2	.	TGTGCCAGCAGCGTAGGAGGGGCGGGCTATGGCTACACCTTC	CASSVGGAGYGYTF
.	TRBV29-1	TRBJ2-7	.	TGCAGCGGCCGGGACCGTCACTACGAGCAGTACTTC	CSGRDRHYEQYF
.	TRBV15	TRBJ2-7	.	TGTGCCACCAGCCCTAGGGTGAACTACGAGCAGTACTTC	CATSPRVNYEQYF
.	TRBV7-3	TRBJ2-4	once	TGTGCCAGCAGCTTCACCGGGACTGGGGTAGCCAAAAACATTCAGTACTTC	CASSFTGTGVAKNIQYF
.	TRBV19	TRBJ1-3	.	TGTGCCAGTAGTACACAGAAACTGGGTGGAAACACCATATATTTT	CASSTQKLGGNTIYF
.	TRBV28	TRBJ2-1	.	TGTGCCAGCAGTGGGGGGTCACGGTTGCCCTACAATGAGCAGTTCTTC	CASSGGSRLPYNEQFF
.	TRBV30	TRBJ2-2	.	TGTGCCTGGAGTGTCACCCTCGGATGGGAAGACGGGGAGCTGTTTTTT	CAWSVTLGWEDGELFF
.	TRBV5-4	TRBJ1-4	.	TGTGCCAGCAGCTTGGGTCTTTACCGGGGAGCGGGAGAAAAACTGTTTTTT	CASSLGLYRGAGEKLFF
.	TRBV6-1	TRBJ1-5	.	TGTGCCAGCAGAACCCGAGGTCCCGACCATCAGCCCCAGCATTTT	CASRTRGPDHQPQHF
.	TRBV15	TRBJ1-2	.	TGTGCCACCAAGATTGGGACGGACTATGGCTACACCTTC	CATKIGTDYGYTF
TRBD2	TRBV18	TRBJ2-2	.	TGTGCCAGCTCACCATATGGACCTAGCGGACCCACCGGGGAGCTGTTTTTT	CASSPYGPSGPTGELFF
TRBD1	TRBV9	TRBJ2-1	.	TGTGCCAGCAGCACCGGACAGGGGTACAATGAGCAGTTCTTC	CASSTGQGYNEQFF
.	TRBV19	TRBJ1-3	.	TGTGCCAGTAGTATGGACGGGATCTCTGGAAACACCATATATTTT	CASSMDGISGNTIYF
.	TRBV6-5	TRBJ2-3	once	TGTGCCAGCAGTTACTCTTTAGACACAGATACGCAGTATTTT	CASSYSLDTDTQYF
.	TRBV9	TRBJ1-4	.	TGTGCCAGCAGCGGAGCAGGGAAACTGTTTTTT	CASSGAGKLFF
.	TRBV6-5	TRBJ1-2	.	TGTGCCAGCAGTTGGGACAACTATGGCTACACCTTC	CASSWDNYGYTF
TRBD2	TRBV28	TRBJ2-7	.	TGTGCCAGCAGTATACACGGGACTACGTACGAGCAGTACTTC	CASSIHGTTYEQYF
.	TRBV5-1	TRBJ1-1	.	TGCGCCAGCAGCTTGGCGAAAGGTATTTCTGAAGCTTTCTTT	CASSLAKGISEAFF
TRBD1	TRBV6-5	TRBJ2-5	.	TGTGCCAGCAGTCAACGACAGGGAAGAGAGACCCAGTACTTC	CASSQRQGRETQYF
.	TRBV6-5	TRBJ1-6	once	TGTGCCAGCAGCTACGATCAGTGGGGGGTTTCACCCCTCCACTTT	CASSYDQWGVSPLHF
.	TRBV28	TRBJ1-2	.	TGTGCCAGCAGTCCCCCCAGTCTAGGGCTAGCTAACTATGGCTACACCTTC	CASSPPSLGLANYGYTF
TRBD1	TRBV30	TRBJ2-2	.	TGTGCCTGGAGTGTAGGGACAGTCACCGGGGAGCTGTTTTTT	CAWSVGTVTGELFF
.	TRBV11-3	TRBJ2-2	.	TGTGCCAGCAGCCAGTCCGGACCGAAGGGGGAGCTGTTTTTT	CASSQSGPKGELFF
.	TRBV6-1	TRBJ1-5	once	TGTGCCAGTACACAGGGTAGCAATCAGCCCCAGCATTTT	CASTQGSNQPQHF